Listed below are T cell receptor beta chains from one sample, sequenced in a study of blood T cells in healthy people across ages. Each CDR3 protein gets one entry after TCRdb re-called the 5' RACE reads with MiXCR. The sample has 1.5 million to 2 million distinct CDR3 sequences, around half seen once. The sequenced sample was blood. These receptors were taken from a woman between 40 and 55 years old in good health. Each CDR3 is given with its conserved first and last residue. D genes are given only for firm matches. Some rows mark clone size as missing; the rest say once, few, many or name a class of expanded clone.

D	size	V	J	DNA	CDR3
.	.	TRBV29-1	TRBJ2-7	TGCAGCGTTAGGGACCCCTCCAGCTCCTACGAGCAGTACTTC	CSVRDPSSSYEQYF
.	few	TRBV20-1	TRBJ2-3	TGCAGTGCTAGAGATTTTGCAGATACGCAGTATTTT	CSARDFADTQYF
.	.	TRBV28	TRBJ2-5	TGTGCCAGCATGGCAGTGACCCAAGAGACCCAGTACTTC	CASMAVTQETQYF
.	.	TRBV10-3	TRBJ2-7	TGTGCCATCAGTGAAGGCACGCCAAGCTCCTACGAGCAGTACTTC	CAISEGTPSSYEQYF
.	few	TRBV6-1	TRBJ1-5	TGTGCCAGCAACATGGGGGGGGGAGCGCAGCCCCAGCATTTT	CASNMGGGAQPQHF
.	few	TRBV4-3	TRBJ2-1	TGCGCCAGCAGCCAAGGTATTGGGGACTCCTACAATGAGCAGTTCTTC	CASSQGIGDSYNEQFF
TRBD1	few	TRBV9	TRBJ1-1	TGTGCCAGCAGCTCGACAGGGTCCCTGAACACTGAAGCTTTCTTT	CASSSTGSLNTEAFF
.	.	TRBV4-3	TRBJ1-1	TGCGCCAGCAGCCAAGAGCTCGAGGGGTTGAACACTGAAGCTTTCTTT	CASSQELEGLNTEAFF
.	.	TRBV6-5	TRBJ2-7	TGTGCCAGCGCTCCGGGGCCTGCATACGAGCAGTACTTC	CASAPGPAYEQYF
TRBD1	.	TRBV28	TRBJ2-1	TGTGCCAGCAGTTTACCCGGGGACAGGGGATATGAGCAGTTCTTC	CASSLPGDRGYEQFF
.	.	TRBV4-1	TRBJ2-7	TGCGCCAGCAGTCACACGCGGAACCGAGTCGAGCAGTACTTC	CASSHTRNRVEQYF
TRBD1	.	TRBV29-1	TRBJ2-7	TGCAGCGGGACAGGCTCCCTGGGGCAGTACTTC	CSGTGSLGQYF
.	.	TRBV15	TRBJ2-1	TGTGCCACCACGCGGGGACAAGGATACAACTGGCAGTTCTTC	CATTRGQGYNWQFF
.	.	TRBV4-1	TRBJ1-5	TGCGCCAGCAGCCAGCAGGAAGGAGATCAGCCCCAGCATTTT	CASSQQEGDQPQHF
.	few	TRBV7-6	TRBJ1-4	TGTGCCAGCAGTCCCACAGGGATAACTAATGAAAAACTGTTTTTT	CASSPTGITNEKLFF
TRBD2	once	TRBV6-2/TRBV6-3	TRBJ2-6	TGTGCCGCGGGTCCGGGGGGGTACTCTGGGGCCAACGTCCTGACTTTC	CAAGPGGYSGANVLTF
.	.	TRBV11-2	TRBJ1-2	TGTGCCAGCAGCTTACCCTCGGGAGGGCAGCTTTATGGCTACACCTTC	CASSLPSGGQLYGYTF
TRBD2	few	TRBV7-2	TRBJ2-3	TGTGCCAGCAGCTTAGATAGGACTAGCGGGTTTTATACGCAGTATTTT	CASSLDRTSGFYTQYF
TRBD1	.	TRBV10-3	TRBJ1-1	TGTGCCATCAGTGCGGCACCGGGACAGGGGAGGAACACTGAAGCTTTCTTT	CAISAAPGQGRNTEAFF
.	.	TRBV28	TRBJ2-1	TGTGCCAGCAGTTTTGGTGGGACTTCGGGCAATGAGCAGTTCTTC	CASSFGGTSGNEQFF
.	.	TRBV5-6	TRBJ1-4	TGTGCCAGCAGCCTCGGGATCCCGTCTGAAAAACTGTTTTTT	CASSLGIPSEKLFF
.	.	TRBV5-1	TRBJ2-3	TGCGCCAGCAGCTTGCGAAGAGGCGGGGGCACAGATACGCAGTATTTT	CASSLRRGGGTDTQYF
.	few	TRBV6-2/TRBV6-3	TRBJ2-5	TGTGCCAGCACCGTAGACCCCTGGGGAGAGACCCAGTACTTC	CASTVDPWGETQYF
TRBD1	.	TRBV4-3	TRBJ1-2	TGCGCCAGCAGCCAAGATTTAACGGGACAGGGGCACTATGGCTACACCTTC	CASSQDLTGQGHYGYTF
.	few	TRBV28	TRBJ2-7	TGTGCCAGCAGTCTTTGGGACGACTACGAGCAGTACTTC	CASSLWDDYEQYF
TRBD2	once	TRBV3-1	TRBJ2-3	TGTGCCAGCAGCCAAGGTTTCGAGACTAGCGGTGATACGCAGTATTTT	CASSQGFETSGDTQYF